Listed below are T cell receptor beta chains from one sample, sequenced in a study of cytomegalovirus exposure and HLA in healthy donors. Assay used: immunoSEQ multiplex PCR; TCRdb lists only in-frame clones, some missing. The sample carries around 70,000 clones, 65% to 85% recorded once. The sample was PBMCs. The receptors were gathered from a man aged 55 to 70 in good health and CMV-seropositive. Both conserved end residues are part of each CDR3. A D gene is named only where the DNA matches it firmly. Expanded clones get a size class; other rows say once, few or many, or leave the size out.

j_gene | d_gene | abundance | v_gene | CDR3nt | CDR3aa
TRBJ2-2 | - | - | TRBV7-2 | TGTGCCAGCAGCTTACAGGGGTCGCTGCCCGGGGAGCTGTTTTTT | CASSLQGSLPGELFF
TRBJ2-6 | TRBD1 | - | TRBV5-6 | TGTGCCAGCAGCTTGGGGACAGGCAGAACTGTTGGGGCCAACGTCCTGACTTTC | CASSLGTGRTVGANVLTF
TRBJ2-3 | - | - | TRBV5-1 | TGCGCCAGCAGCTACGGACAGTACACAGATACGCAGTATTTT | CASSYGQYTDTQYF
TRBJ2-5 | TRBD2 | - | TRBV5-6 | TGTGCCAGCAGCCTGACTAGCGGGAAGACCCAGTACTTC | CASSLTSGKTQYF
TRBJ2-6 | - | once | TRBV2 | TGTGCCGCCAGGGGGGCCAACGTCCTGACTTTC | CAARGANVLTF
TRBJ2-6 | TRBD2 | - | TRBV28 | TGTGCCAGCACCGGGGGGGCGTATGGGGCCAACGTCCTGACTTTC | CASTGGAYGANVLTF
TRBJ2-1 | TRBD2 | - | TRBV11-3 | TGTGCCAGCAGTCGAGAACCGGGAGGGCGGACCGAGCAGTTCTTC | CASSREPGGRTEQFF
TRBJ2-5 | - | - | TRBV19 | TGTGCCAGTAGTATAGACCTATCAGGGACCCAGTACTTC | CASSIDLSGTQYF
TRBJ2-5 | TRBD1 | - | TRBV7-2 | TGTGCCAGCAGCTTAGCCTCAGGGGGCTTGGAGACCCAGTACTTC | CASSLASGGLETQYF
TRBJ2-3 | - | - | TRBV4-1 | TGCGCCAGCAGCCAAGATCTGAGGCATACGCAGTATTTT | CASSQDLRHTQYF
TRBJ2-7 | - | - | TRBV7-9 | TGTGCCAGCAGCTTAACTAACCTCGGGACACACTCCTACGAGCAGTACTTC | CASSLTNLGTHSYEQYF
TRBJ1-5 | - | - | TRBV6-5 | TGTGCCAGCAGTTTGGCCGCGGATCAGCCCCAGCATTTT | CASSLAADQPQHF
TRBJ2-1 | TRBD2 | - | TRBV7-9 | TGTGCCAGCAGCATACAGCGGGGCGGTGACAATGAGCAGTTCTTC | CASSIQRGGDNEQFF
TRBJ2-4 | TRBD2 | once | TRBV11-2 | TGTGCCAGCAGCCTCCCACTAGCGGGGGGACGGTCAGCCAAAAACATTCAGTACTTC | CASSLPLAGGRSAKNIQYF
TRBJ2-6 | - | - | TRBV11-2 | TGTGCCAGCAGCTTAGTTCTGTCTACCTCCTCTGGGGCCAACGTCCTGACTTTC | CASSLVLSTSSGANVLTF
TRBJ2-3 | - | - | TRBV7-3 | TGTGCCAGCAGCGTCTACTACGCCGGCACAGATACGCAGTATTTT | CASSVYYAGTDTQYF
TRBJ2-7 | - | - | TRBV4-1 | TGCGCCAGCAGCCAAGATCCTCGGGTTCACGGGAGACTCTCCTACGAGCAGTACTTC | CASSQDPRVHGRLSYEQYF
TRBJ2-3 | - | - | TRBV19 | TGTGCCAGTAAGGTCCGAAATGAGGGTCTGACAGATACGCAGTATTTT | CASKVRNEGLTDTQYF
TRBJ2-7 | TRBD1 | - | TRBV29-1 | TGCAGCGTTGCCGGGGCAGGGGGCCTGTACGAGCAGTACTTC | CSVAGAGGLYEQYF
TRBJ1-1 | - | - | TRBV7-6 | TGTGCCAGCAGCTTAGTGGCGGCTGGCCTCGGCGAAGCTTTCTTT | CASSLVAAGLGEAFF
TRBJ2-2 | TRBD1 | - | TRBV13 | TGTGCCAGCAGCTTAGATCCGGGACAGGGTTCGAACACCGGGGAGCTGTTTTTT | CASSLDPGQGSNTGELFF
TRBJ2-7 | TRBD1 | - | TRBV5-1 | TGCGCCAGCAGCGACACAGGGGGCTACGAGCAGTACTTC | CASSDTGGYEQYF
TRBJ2-5 | TRBD1 | - | TRBV18 | TGTGCCAGCTCAGAGACAGGGGGAGGGACCCAGTACTTC | CASSETGGGTQYF
TRBJ1-2 | - | once | TRBV2 | TGTGCCAGCAGTGACCGGCAGGGTGTTGGCTACACCTTC | CASSDRQGVGYTF
TRBJ2-3 | - | - | TRBV5-5 | TGTGCCAGCAGCTTGGAGAGCGGGACAAGTGGTTCTAGCACAGATACGCAGTATTTT | CASSLESGTSGSSTDTQYF
TRBJ2-5 | TRBD1 | - | TRBV11-2 | TGTGCCAGCAGCTTCGGACAGGGCGAGACCCAGTACTTC | CASSFGQGETQYF
TRBJ2-7 | TRBD1 | - | TRBV7-7 | TGTGCTAGCAGCTTAGGACAGGGGGTCTACGAGCAGTACTTC | CASSLGQGVYEQYF
TRBJ2-5 | TRBD2 | - | TRBV6-1 | TGTGCCAGCAGTGAAGAACTAGCGGGAGGGCCTGACCAAGAGACCCAGTACTTC | CASSEELAGGPDQETQYF
TRBJ2-2 | - | - | TRBV30 | TGTGCCTGGGGGGGCCCGAGCCCCGGGGAGCTGTTTTTT | CAWGGPSPGELFF
TRBJ2-6 | - | - | TRBV6-5 | TGTGCCAGCAGCCGACAGGCTGGGGCCAACGTCCTGACTTTC | CASSRQAGANVLTF
TRBJ1-4 | TRBD1 | - | TRBV2 | TGTGCCAGCAAGGGACAGGGGTTGGGTAATGAAAAACTGTTTTTT | CASKGQGLGNEKLFF
TRBJ1-1 | - | - | TRBV4-1 | TGCGCCAGCAGCCAAGATATGAACCTGAGAACTGAAGCTTTCTTT | CASSQDMNLRTEAFF